This TCR beta chain was identified in a study of identical twins. Regarding the study as a whole: Invariant cells of the MAIT and iNKT types might have partly distorted the zero-insertion analyses. For out-of-frame beta sequences, excess twin sharing was weaker.

Germline V gives CDR1 DFQATT, CDR2 SNEGSKA (reference sequence). This CDR3 comprises 12 residues. V was trimmed by 1 base and J by 0 bases, leaving 4 bases between them. TCRdb processed the 5' RACE reads anew with MiXCR; each CDR3 protein has one entry. Among about 530,000 distinct CDR3 sequences listed, about 16% were seen once. As concerns this clonotype: Its specificity is unknown.

The sample was also reused in another study, on yellow fever vaccine responses in identical twins.

This rearrangement joins TRBV20-1 to TRBJ2-7; D unclear. Sequencing used CD4+ T cells sorted from blood. The TCR originated in a woman under 30 in good health. CDR3 DNA sequence: TGCAGTGCTAGAGGTAGCTCCTACGAGCAGTACGTC. It translates to CSARGSSYEQYV.